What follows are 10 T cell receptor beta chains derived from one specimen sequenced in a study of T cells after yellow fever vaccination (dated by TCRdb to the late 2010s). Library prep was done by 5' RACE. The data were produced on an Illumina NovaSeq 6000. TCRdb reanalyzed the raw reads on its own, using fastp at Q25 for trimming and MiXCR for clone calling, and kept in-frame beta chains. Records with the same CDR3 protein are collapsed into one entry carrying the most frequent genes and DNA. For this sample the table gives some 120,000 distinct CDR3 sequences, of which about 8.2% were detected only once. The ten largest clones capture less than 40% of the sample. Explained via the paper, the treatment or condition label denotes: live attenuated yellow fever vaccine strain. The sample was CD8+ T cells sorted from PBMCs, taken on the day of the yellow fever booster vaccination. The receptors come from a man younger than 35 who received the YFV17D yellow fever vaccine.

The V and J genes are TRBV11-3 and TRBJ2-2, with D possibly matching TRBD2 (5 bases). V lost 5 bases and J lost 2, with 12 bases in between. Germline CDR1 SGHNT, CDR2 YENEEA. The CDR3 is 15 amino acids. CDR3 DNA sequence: TGTGCCAGCAGCCCCTCGCTAGCCAACACCGGGGAGCTGTTTTTT. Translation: CASSPSLANTGELFF.

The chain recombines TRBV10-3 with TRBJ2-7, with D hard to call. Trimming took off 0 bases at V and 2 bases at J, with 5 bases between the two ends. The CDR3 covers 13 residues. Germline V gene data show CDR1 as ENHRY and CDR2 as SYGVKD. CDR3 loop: CAISESQAYEQYV. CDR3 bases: TGTGCCATCAGTGAGTCTCAAGCCTACGAGCAGTACGTC.

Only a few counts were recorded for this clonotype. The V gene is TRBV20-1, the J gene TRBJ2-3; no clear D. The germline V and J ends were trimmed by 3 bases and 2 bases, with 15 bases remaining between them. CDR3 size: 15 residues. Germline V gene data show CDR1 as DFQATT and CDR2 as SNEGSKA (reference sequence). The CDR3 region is CSASRRVPHTDTQYF. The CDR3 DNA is TGCAGTGCTAGTAGGAGAGTCCCCCACACAGATACGCAGTATTTT.

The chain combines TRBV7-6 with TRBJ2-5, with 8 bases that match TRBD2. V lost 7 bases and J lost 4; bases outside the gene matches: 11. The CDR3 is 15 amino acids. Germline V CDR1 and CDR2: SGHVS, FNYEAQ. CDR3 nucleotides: TGTGCCAGCATCAAAGTTTCCGGGGGGGGAGAGACCCAGTACTTC. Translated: CASIKVSGGGETQYF.

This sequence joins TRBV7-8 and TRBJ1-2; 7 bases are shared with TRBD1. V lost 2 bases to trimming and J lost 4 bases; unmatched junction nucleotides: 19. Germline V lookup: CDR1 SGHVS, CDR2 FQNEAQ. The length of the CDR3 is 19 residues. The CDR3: CASSLTPLVGGAFTYGYTF. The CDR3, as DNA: TGTGCCAGCAGCTTAACCCCCCTTGTAGGGGGCGCTTTTACCTATGGCTACACCTTC.

The CDR3 region is CASETTGVYGYTF. The CDR3 DNA sequence: TGTGCCAGCGAGACTACAGGGGTTTATGGCTACACCTTC. This chain connects TRBV2 to TRBJ1-2; 7 bases are shared with TRBD1. V gave up 8 bases and J gave up 5 bases; unmatched junction bases: 8. The germline gives CDR1 SNHLY, CDR2 FYNNEI. The CDR3 sequence is 13 residues long.

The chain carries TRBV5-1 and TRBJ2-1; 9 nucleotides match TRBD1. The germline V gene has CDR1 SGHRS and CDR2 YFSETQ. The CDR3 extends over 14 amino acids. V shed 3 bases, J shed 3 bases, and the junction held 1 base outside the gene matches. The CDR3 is CASSWGQGYNEQFF. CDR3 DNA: TGCGCCAGCAGCTGGGGACAGGGCTACAATGAGCAGTTCTTC.

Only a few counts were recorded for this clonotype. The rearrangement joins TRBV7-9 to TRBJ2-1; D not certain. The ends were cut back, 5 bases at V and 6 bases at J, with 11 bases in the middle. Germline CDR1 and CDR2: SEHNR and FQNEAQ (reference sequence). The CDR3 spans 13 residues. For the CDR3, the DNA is TGTGCCAGCAGCAAGGACGGATTCAATGAGCAGTTCTTC. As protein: CASSKDGFNEQFF.

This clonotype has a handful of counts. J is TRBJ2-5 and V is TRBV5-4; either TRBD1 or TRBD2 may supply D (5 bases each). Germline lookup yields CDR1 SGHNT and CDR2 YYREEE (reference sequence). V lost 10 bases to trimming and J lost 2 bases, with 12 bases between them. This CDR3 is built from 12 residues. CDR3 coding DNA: TGTGCCTTCGGGACGGAGCAAGAGACCCAGTACTTC. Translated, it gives CAFGTEQETQYF.

This CDR3 reads CSVELAGSSGPNTGELFF. The CDR3 DNA sequence: TGCAGCGTTGAATTGGCAGGGAGTAGCGGGCCGAACACCGGGGAGCTGTTTTTT. This chain connects TRBV29-1 to TRBJ2-2; 7 bases line up with TRBD2. The CDR3 runs to 18 residues. V lost 2 bases to trimming and J lost 0 bases; unmatched junction nucleotides: 12. Germline values: CDR1 SQVTM, CDR2 ANQGSEA.